The rows below give T cell receptor beta chains drawn from one sample of a study of cytomegalovirus exposure and HLA in healthy donors. TCRdb's table, derived via immunoSEQ multiplex PCR, lists solely in-frame clones and lacks some. The sample holds 150,000 to 180,000 clones, 86% seen once. Sequencing was done on a sample of PBMCs. The origin of the receptors is a human donor in good health. The CDR3 runs from the conserved cysteine through the conserved F or W. The order of the fields is D gene, J gene, V gene, CDR3 length, clone size, CDR3 DNA, CDR3 protein. A D gene is named only where the DNA matches it firmly. The size entry is marked missing in some rows and otherwise reads once, few, many or a size class.

>TRBD1|TRBJ2-5|TRBV13|14|-
TGTGCCAGCAACGCCGGGACAGGGAAAGAGACCCAGTACTTC
CASNAGTGKETQYF
>TRBD2|TRBJ2-1|TRBV4-1|14|-
TGCGCCAGCAGCACCCGGGAGGGGGTCAATGAGCAGTTCTTC
CASSTREGVNEQFF
>-|TRBJ2-7|TRBV6-5|13|-
TGTGCCAGCAGGCGGGACAGTTCCTACGAGCAGTACTTC
CASRRDSSYEQYF
>-|TRBJ2-3|TRBV7-2|15|-
TGTGCCACCGGGACCTTCGGGGGGCAGGGAGATACGCAGTATTTT
CATGTFGGQGDTQYF
>TRBD2|TRBJ2-2|TRBV7-8|14|-
TGTGCCAGCAGCGTCCGGGACTATATCGGGGAGCTGTTTTTT
CASSVRDYIGELFF
>-|TRBJ2-7|TRBV5-6|13|-
TGTGCCAGCAGCTTGGGTCTGGGGCCCGAGCAGTACTTC
CASSLGLGPEQYF
>TRBD1|TRBJ1-3|TRBV7-2|14|-
TGTGCCAGCAGCTACGACAGGGGCGGAAACACCATATATTTT
CASSYDRGGNTIYF
>TRBD1|TRBJ2-1|TRBV9|16|-
TGTGCCAGCAGCGTAAATAGCGGACAGGGTGCTAATGAGCAGTTCTTC
CASSVNSGQGANEQFF
>-|TRBJ1-4|TRBV18|15|-
TGTGCCAGCTCACAATCCCCCACAGCTAATGAAAAACTGTTTTTT
CASSQSPTANEKLFF
>TRBD1|TRBJ2-7|TRBV29-1|13|-
TGCAGCGGCGGGACAGGGGGCTCCTACGAGCAGTACTTC
CSGGTGGSYEQYF
>TRBD1|TRBJ2-7|TRBV30|14|-
TGTGCCTGGAGAGACAGGGAAGGGTCCTACGAGCAGTACTTC
CAWRDREGSYEQYF
>TRBD1|TRBJ1-1|TRBV5-4|17|-
TGTGCCAGCAGCGACCGCCGTACAGGGGATAAGGACACTGAAGCTTTCTTT
CASSDRRTGDKDTEAFF
>-|TRBJ1-1|TRBV7-9|16|-
TGTGCCAGCAGCCCACGTTTACCAGGGCTGGTCGCTGAAGCTTTCTTT
CASSPRLPGLVAEAFF
>-|TRBJ2-5|TRBV11-3|15|few
TGTGCCAGCAGCTGTGCCGGGGACTGCCAAGAGACCCAGTACTTC
CASSCAGDCQETQYF
>-|TRBJ1-1|TRBV14|17|-
TGTGCCAGCAGCCTCTACCCCGCCGGGGTTGCGAACACTGAAGCTTTCTTT
CASSLYPAGVANTEAFF
>TRBD2|TRBJ2-1|TRBV6-1|15|-
TGTGCCAGCAGCGTAGGACTAGCGGGAGCCAATGAGCAGTTCTTC
CASSVGLAGANEQFF
>-|TRBJ2-6|TRBV28|12|-
TGTGCCAGCAGTTTATCCAACAGGGTTCTGACTTTC
CASSLSNRVLTF
>-|TRBJ2-7|TRBV6-1|12|-
TGTGCCAGCAATCGGGTCGCCTACGAGCAGTACTTC
CASNRVAYEQYF
>-|TRBJ2-3|TRBV5-1|13|once
TGCGCCAGCAGTCCCTATAGCACAGATACGCAGTATTTT
CASSPYSTDTQYF
>-|TRBJ1-2|TRBV6-1|12|-
TGTGCCAGCAGTTTTCAGGGTGATGGCTACACCTTC
CASSFQGDGYTF
>-|TRBJ2-2|TRBV6-6|12|-
TGTGCCAGCAGGAGAAGAGACGGGGAGCTGTTTTTT
CASRRRDGELFF
>TRBD2|TRBJ2-5|TRBV27|16|-
TGTGCCAGCAGTTTATCGAGAGCTCCAGCGGGGGGGACCCAGTACTTC
CASSLSRAPAGGTQYF
>TRBD1|TRBJ2-1|TRBV5-4|13|-
TGTGCCAGCAGCTTCGGGACAGGGGTTGAGCAGTTCTTC
CASSFGTGVEQFF
>-|TRBJ1-2|TRBV5-4|15|few
TGTGCCAGCAGCTTGGGGACACCCTCTAACTATGGCTACACCTTC
CASSLGTPSNYGYTF
>TRBD1|TRBJ1-2|TRBV5-6|15|once
TGTGCCAGCAGCCCTATTCAGGGGGTTAACTATGGCTACACCTTC
CASSPIQGVNYGYTF
>-|TRBJ2-3|TRBV4-3|15|-
TGCGCCAGCAGCCAAGGGGGACTAGGGGGCGATACGCAGTATTTT
CASSQGGLGGDTQYF
>-|TRBJ2-1|TRBV6-5|14|-
TGTGCCAGCAGTTACAGTGACAGTTACAATGAGCAGTTCTTC
CASSYSDSYNEQFF
>-|TRBJ2-1|TRBV27|14|-
TGTGCCAGCAGTAAAGGACAGACCTTCAATGAGCAGTTCTTC
CASSKGQTFNEQFF